Each of the 29 T cell receptor beta chains below was sequenced from the same sample in a study of T-cell memory formation after mild COVID-19. TCRdb called the 5' RACE reads again in MiXCR, with one record for every CDR3 protein. The sample lists approximately 180,000 distinct CDR3 sequences; around 15% were seen once. The sequencing sample was made of PBMCs or a T cell subset sorted from them (not recorded which). These receptors all stem from an adult woman who had mild COVID-19 (a few samples of this study predate the infection). Cell type and time point are not known.

The CDR3 region has the DNA TGTGCCATCAGTATTACCGACAGGGCAGATACGCAGTATTTT. This gives the protein CAISITDRADTQYF. The chain combines TRBV10-3 with TRBJ2-3; 7 bases align to TRBD1. The CDR3 is made up of 14 amino acids. Germline V lookup: CDR1 ENHRY, CDR2 SYGVKD. V trimming: 5 bases; J trimming: 4 bases; junction bases outside the gene matches: 6.

This clonotype was seen ten or more times. The CDR3 DNA sequence: TGTGCCAGCAGCCGGGGCGCGAGGAATGAGCAGTTCTTC. Its translation is CASSRGARNEQFF. The gene calls are TRBV7-3 and TRBJ2-1, with D possibly being TRBD1 or TRBD2 (5 bases each). This CDR3 comprises 13 residues. V lost 5 bases and J 7 bases, leaving 12 bases between the germline ends. Germline CDR1 is SGHTA and CDR2 is FQGTGA.

The rearrangement uses TRBV30 and TRBJ2-2; D might be TRBD2 (5 bases). The CDR3 runs to 15 residues. Looked up from germline, CDR1 is GTSNPN and CDR2 is SVGIG (reference sequence). V was cut by 3 bases and J by 5 bases, with 16 bases left in between. The CDR3 DNA is TGTGCCTGGAGCCCTACCCCCCCGGGGACCGGGGAGCTGTTTTTT. Protein product: CAWSPTPPGTGELFF.

This clonotype turned up a few times. The chain carries TRBV12-3 or TRBV12-4 and TRBJ1-6, with a tentative D call TRBD1 (6 bases). CDR3 length: 15 residues. The V and J ends lost 6 bases and 4 bases respectively, with 13 bases between them. CDR3 nucleotides: TGTGCCAGCAGCCTAAGGGGGGTTTATAATTCACCCCTCCACTTT. Encoded protein: CASSLRGVYNSPLHF.

This clonotype was seen only a few times. J is TRBJ1-3 and V is TRBV6-1, with D uncertain. The CDR3 contains 16 residues. Germline assignment: CDR1 MNHNS and CDR2 SASEGT. Trimming took off 2 bases at V and 2 bases at J, with 13 bases between the two ends. The CDR3 coding sequence is TGTGCCAGCAGTGAATTTGACAATGGGGCTGGAAACACCATATATTTT. Protein product: CASSEFDNGAGNTIYF.

The gene calls are TRBV20-1 and TRBJ2-1; D perhaps matches TRBD2 (5 bases). The CDR3 loop spans 17 amino acids. Trimming took off 0 bases at V and 6 bases at J, with 21 bases between the two ends. CDR1 and CDR2 from the germline V gene are DFQATT and SNEGSKA (reference sequence). The CDR3 DNA is TGCAGTGCTAGAGAAGGCGTCGGAACCCGAGGGTCCAATGAGCAGTTCTTC. Encoded protein: CSAREGVGTRGSNEQFF.

This clonotype has just a few counts. The J gene is TRBJ1-1, the V gene TRBV4-1; no definite D call. V was pared by 2 bases and J by 5 bases, with 9 bases between. The length of the CDR3 is 13 residues. Germline V CDR1 and CDR2: MGHRA, YSYEKL. CDR3 protein: CASSQTVITEAFF. The CDR3, as DNA: TGCGCCAGCAGCCAAACAGTTATAACTGAAGCTTTCTTT.

This clonotype has a handful of counts. This chain uses TRBV12-3 or TRBV12-4 with TRBJ2-3, with TRBD2 matching over 8 bases. The J segment lost 7 bases and the V segment lost 4 bases, leaving 7 bases of the junction unmatched. This CDR3 comprises 14 residues. The CDR3 DNA sequence: TGTGCCAGCAGTTCGCCGAGCGGGAGAAATACGCAGTATTTT. Translated, it gives CASSSPSGRNTQYF.

This clonotype has a handful of counts. The V gene is TRBV25-1, the J gene TRBJ2-1, with D possibly matching TRBD2 (5 bases). The CDR3 is 14 amino acids. CDR1 and CDR2 (germline): MGHDK, SYGVNS. V was shortened by 6 bases and J by 4 bases, with 13 bases between the two germline ends. The CDR3, as DNA: TGTGCCAGCAGCCGACCGGGATCTTACAATGAGCAGTTCTTC. The encoded protein is CASSRPGSYNEQFF. Full variable domain (remainder filled in from reference TRBV25-1 and TRBJ2-1): EADIYQTPRYLVIGTGKKITLECSQTMGHDKMYWYQQDPGMELHLIHYSYGVNSTEKGDLSSESTVSRIRTEHFPLTLESARPSHTSQYLCASSRPGSYNEQFFGPGTRLTVL.

This clonotype was seen only a few times. The chain combines TRBV12-3 or TRBV12-4 with TRBJ1-5; possible D gene TRBD1, 5 bases. V was pared by 8 bases and J by 6 bases, with 14 bases between. The length of the CDR3 is 13 residues. Here the CDR3 DNA reads TGTGCCAGCGCGGGGCGGGGCTTTCAGCCCCAGCATTTT. Amino acid sequence: CASAGRGFQPQHF.

This clonotype was counted a few times. This chain uses TRBV12-3 or TRBV12-4 with TRBJ2-3; D not resolved. The V and J ends lost 2 bases and 0 bases respectively, with 12 bases between them. This CDR3 has 16 amino acids. The CDR3 nucleotides are TGTGCCAGCAGTTTACTACGTCGCACTAGCACAGATACGCAGTATTTT. The encoded protein is CASSLLRRTSTDTQYF.

This sequence joins TRBV18 and TRBJ1-2; 12 bases align to TRBD1. The CDR3 is 15 amino acids. Looked up from germline, CDR1 is KGHSH and CDR2 is LQKENI. V trimming: 0 bases; J trimming: 8 bases; junction bases outside the gene matches: 4. The CDR3 loop is CASSPPSGTGGGYTF. CDR3 nucleotides: TGTGCCAGCTCACCACCGTCCGGGACAGGGGGCGGCTACACCTTC.

V usage is TRBV12-3 or TRBV12-4 and J usage is TRBJ1-6, with D maybe TRBD1 (5 bases). V was shortened by 1 base and J by 9 bases, with 13 bases between the two germline ends. CDR3 length equals 15 residues. CDR3 protein: CASSLGGTGASPLHF. CDR3 coding DNA: TGTGCCAGCAGTTTAGGGGGCACCGGGGCTTCACCCCTCCACTTT.

This clonotype appeared a few times. The genes are TRBV5-1 and TRBJ2-1; 10 bases align to TRBD2. Germline V gene sequence: CDR1 SGHRS, CDR2 YFSETQ. The length of the CDR3 is 15 residues. J was trimmed by 6 bases and V by 3 bases; bases with no gene match: 6. CDR3 in amino acids: CASSSSGGGPNEQFF. CDR3 nucleotide sequence: TGCGCCAGCAGCTCCAGCGGGGGGGGCCCCAATGAGCAGTTCTTC.

The chain combines TRBV12-3 or TRBV12-4 with TRBJ2-3; TRBD1 might be the D (5 bases). V gave up 7 bases and J gave up 6 bases, with 11 bases separating them. This CDR3 spans 12 amino acids. CDR3: CASNSGADTQYF. CDR3 sequence (DNA): TGTGCCAGCAACTCTGGGGCCGATACGCAGTATTTT.

At least ten counts were recorded for this clonotype. CDR3 loop: CSVVRGQNTGELFF. The CDR3 DNA sequence: TGCAGCGTTGTGAGGGGGCAAAACACCGGGGAGCTGTTTTTT. The chain is built from TRBV29-1 and TRBJ2-2; TRBD1 agrees at 7 bases. Germline V gene sequence: CDR1 SQVTM, CDR2 ANQGSEA. V gave up 4 bases and J gave up 2 bases; unmatched junction bases: 4. The CDR3 is 14 residues long.

At least ten counts were recorded for this clonotype. The genes are TRBV7-2 and TRBJ2-2, with TRBD1 matching 7 bases. CDR1 is SGHTA and CDR2 is FQGNSA in the germline V gene. Trimming cost V 1 base and J 2 bases; bases outside gene matches: 7. The CDR3 has 17 amino acids. This CDR3 reads CASSLVSAGGNTGELFF. The CDR3 DNA reads TGTGCCAGCAGCTTAGTTTCGGCAGGGGGAAACACCGGGGAGCTGTTTTTT.

The V gene is TRBV5-1, the J gene TRBJ2-2; perhaps D is TRBD1 or TRBD2 (7 bases each). CDR3 length: 17 residues. The ends were cut back, 4 bases at V and 4 bases at J, with 20 bases in the middle. Per germline, CDR1 SGHRS and CDR2 YFSETQ. CDR3 bases: TGCGCCAGCAGCCCCGTCACAGGGGCGGGGGTCACCGGGGAGCTGTTTTTT. It specifies CASSPVTGAGVTGELFF.

The genes are TRBV12-3 or TRBV12-4 and TRBJ2-3; D is perhaps TRBD2 (6 bases). The V and J ends lost 6 bases and 8 bases respectively, with 9 bases between them. The CDR3 length is 11 residues. This chain's CDR3 is CASRGTSTQYF. CDR3 sequence (DNA): TGTGCCAGCAGGGGGACTTCTACGCAGTATTTT.

As for this clonotype: A much bigger clone sits one base away, suggesting this may be a read error. V gene TRBV3-1 combines with J gene TRBJ2-1; the match to TRBD2 covers 7 bases. Germline trimming cut 8 bases from V and 8 bases from J; bases unmatched to any gene: 15. Germline CDR1 LGHDT, CDR2 YNNKEL (reference sequence). The CDR3 covers 15 residues. The CDR3 loop is CASGRPAGLRDEQFF. CDR3 DNA sequence: TGTGCCAGCGGTAGGCCAGCGGGGTTGAGGGATGAGCAGTTCTTC.

V gene TRBV3-1 combines with J gene TRBJ2-3; a possible D gene is TRBD1 (6 bases). The CDR3 consists of 14 residues. Germline V CDR1 and CDR2: LGHDT, YNNKEL (reference sequence). Trimming shortened V by 3 bases and J by 5 bases, and 12 bases separated the two germline ends. CDR3 bases: TGTGCCAGCAGCCAGGGGGCGCGGGTAGATACGCAGTATTTT. Protein product: CASSQGARVDTQYF.

The table lists this clonotype with a few counts. The chain combines TRBV3-1 with TRBJ2-2; D is ambiguous. V was clipped by 6 bases and J by 6 bases, with 17 bases between them. CDR1 LGHDT and CDR2 YNNKEL come from the germline V gene (reference sequence). The CDR3 has 15 residues. CDR3 nucleotide sequence: TGTGCCAGCAGTGAGACGCGTATATCGGCCGGGGAGCTGTTTTTT. Amino acid sequence: CASSETRISAGELFF.

This clonotype has only a few counts. The genes are TRBV4-1 and TRBJ2-1; 13 bases are a match to TRBD2. This CDR3 region has 18 residues. Germline V gives CDR1 MGHRA, CDR2 YSYEKL. Trimming cost V 5 bases and J 0 bases; bases outside gene matches: 7. The CDR3 reads CASSSQLAGGSSYNEQFF. CDR3 DNA: TGCGCCAGCAGCAGCCAACTAGCGGGGGGGAGCTCCTACAATGAGCAGTTCTTC.

The table lists this clonotype with a few counts. This chain links TRBV20-1 with TRBJ1-2, with D possibly being TRBD1 (6 bases). Trimming left V 3 bases short and J 0 bases short, with 17 bases between. Germline lookup yields CDR1 DFQATT and CDR2 SNEGSKA (reference sequence). This CDR3 has 16 residues. CDR3 bases: TGCAGTGCTAGGGAGGGGGGGGCCAGGGCTAACTATGGCTACACCTTC. As protein: CSAREGGARANYGYTF.

This clonotype occurred a few times. The CDR3 DNA reads as TGTGCCAGCAGTAGGGATTCATGGGGCTACACCTTC. Translating it yields CASSRDSWGYTF. The chain combines TRBV12-3 or TRBV12-4 with TRBJ1-2; D gene uncertain. Between the trimmed V and J ends, which lost 5 bases and 8 bases, there was a span of 12 bases. The CDR3 extends over 12 amino acids.

This chain connects TRBV9 to TRBJ2-1; D call uncertain. CDR1 SGDLS and CDR2 YYNGEE come from the germline V gene. V gave up 0 bases and J gave up 15 bases, with 16 bases separating them. The CDR3 has 13 amino acids. This CDR3 is CASSVVPTQAPFF. CDR3 nucleotides: TGTGCCAGCAGCGTAGTTCCCACTCAAGCCCCGTTCTTC. Filled out from reference TRBV9 and TRBJ2-1, the complete variable domain reads DSGVTQTPKHLITATGQRVTLRCSPRSGDLSVYWYQQSLDQGLQFLIQYYNGEERAKGNILERFSAQQFPDLHSELNLSSLELGDSALYFCASSVVPTQAPFFGPGTRLTVL.

The table lists this clonotype with a few counts. The chain links TRBV6-1 to TRBJ2-5; 7 bases map to TRBD1. Germline V lookup: CDR1 MNHNS, CDR2 SASEGT. CDR3 size: 18 residues. V dropped 5 bases and J dropped 2; count of bases not matched to a gene: 17. The CDR3, as DNA: TGTGCCAGCAGTAAGGGACAGACGAGGGGCACTTGGCAAGAGACCCAGTACTTC. Its translation: CASSKGQTRGTWQETQYF.

The rearrangement uses TRBV7-2 and TRBJ2-7; 8 positions agree with TRBD2. The CDR3 length is 13 residues. The junction had 3 bases not matched to a gene; V was cut back by 1 base and J by 7 bases. Germline lookup yields CDR1 SGHTA and CDR2 FQGNSA. The CDR3 loop is CASSLGGTSEQYF. CDR3 bases: TGTGCCAGCAGCTTAGGTGGGACTAGTGAGCAGTACTTC.

This clonotype was seen only a few times. J is TRBJ1-1 and V is TRBV5-1, with 7 bases lining up with TRBD1. The trim removed 0 bases at V and 3 bases at J, leaving 5 bases unmatched. CDR3 length equals 15 residues. The germline CDR1 and CDR2 sequences are SGHRS and YFSETQ. CDR3 loop: CASSLGDSQDTEAFF. CDR3 nucleotide sequence: TGCGCCAGCAGCTTGGGGGACAGTCAAGACACTGAAGCTTTCTTT.